This T cell receptor beta chain is from a study of CD8+ T cells in alopecia areata. Study-wide background: Affected scalp percentage set treated patients' severity scores. Notes on the study in general: Uncertainty remains about how baseline CD8+ expansion links to response, with one nonresponder.

Extracted from the samples, RNA was reverse transcribed into cDNA to serve as the sequencing template. Assay: immunoSEQ multiplex PCR; the TCRdb copy retains only in-frame clones and omits some. Among some 210,000 clones listed, approximately 65% were seen once. In its sample, this clone was seen a few times. Its antigen is currently unknown. Trimming took 3 bases from V and 2 from J, leaving 10 bases between them. Germline V lookup: CDR1 SQVTM, CDR2 ANQGSEA. This CDR3 comprises 14 residues. Treatment described: oral pan-JAK inhibitor, 5-10 mg twice daily. Sequencing used CD4+ T cells sorted from blood, obtained at week 44, from a patient treated with tofacitinib. The sequence was collected from a human donor with alopecia areata. The chain has TRBV29-1 and TRBJ2-2, with D perhaps matching TRBD1 (5 bases). The CDR3 here is CSVEGQLNTGELFF. CDR3 bases: TGCAGCGTTGAGGGGCAGCTTAACACCGGGGAGCTGTTTTTT.